The 18 T cell receptor beta chains below all came from one sample that was sequenced in a study of graft-versus-host responses after intestinal transplantation. Produced via immunoSEQ multiplex PCR; TCRdb's table is partial and in-frame only. The table shows under 15,000 clones, with approximately 94% occurring only once. The material was PBMCs, obtained 950 to 1,300 days after intestinal transplantation. The receptors here all came from a human patient who received an intestinal transplant, so some T cells may come from the graft donor.

This clone was observed a single time. This chain connects TRBV4-2 to TRBJ2-1; the match to TRBD2 covers 10 bases. Germline CDR1 LGHNA, CDR2 YNFKEQ. V shed 6 bases, J shed 5 bases, and the junction held 13 bases outside the gene matches. CDR3 length equals 17 residues. The CDR3 DNA is TGTGCCAGCAGTCGAACAGTAGCGGGGGGTAAAAACAATGAGCAGTTCTTC. It specifies CASSRTVAGGKNNEQFF.

The rearrangement links TRBV6-6 to TRBJ1-1; perhaps TRBD1 as D (6 bases). Trimming removed 2 bases from V and 0 bases from J, with 7 bases in between. This CDR3 has 14 residues. Germline V lookup: CDR1 MNHNY, CDR2 SVGAGI (reference sequence). CDR3 coding DNA: TGTGCCAGCAGTTACAGGGGGGTGAACACTGAAGCTTTCTTT. This codes for CASSYRGVNTEAFF.

This clone was picked up a small number of times. The CDR3 region is CASSLRDRENTEAFF. The DNA for the CDR3 is TGTGCCAGCAGCCTAAGGGACAGGGAAAACACTGAAGCTTTCTTT. The chain has TRBV7-9 and TRBJ1-1; 9 bases align to TRBD1. CDR3 size: 15 residues. Germline V gene lookup returns CDR1 SEHNR and CDR2 FQNEAQ (reference sequence). V shed 5 bases and J 2 bases; nucleotides not matched to a gene: 6.

The chain has TRBV30 and TRBJ1-6, with D unresolved. The length of the CDR3 is 14 residues. The germline CDR1 and CDR2 sequences are GTSNPN and SVGIG (reference sequence). Trimming removed 4 bases from V and 0 bases from J, with 7 bases in between. Here the CDR3 reads CAWTFLSYNSPLHF. CDR3 nucleotides: TGTGCCTGGACCTTCCTCTCCTATAATTCACCCCTCCACTTT. Together with reference TRBV30 and TRBJ1-6, the CDR3 gives the full variable domain: SQTIHQWPATLVQPVGSPLSLECTVEGTSNPNLYWYRQAAGRGLQLLFYSVGIGQISSEVPQNLSASRPQDRQFILSSKKLLLSDSGFYLCAWTFLSYNSPLHFGNGTRLTVT.

V is TRBV25-1 and J is TRBJ2-5; D gene uncertain. The CDR3 runs 15 residues. The ends were cut back, 0 bases at V and 5 bases at J, with 13 bases in the middle. Germline CDR1 MGHDK, CDR2 SYGVNS. Here the CDR3 DNA reads TGTGCCAGCAGTGAATATCCCCCCACACGGGAGACCCAGTACTTC. This sequence encodes CASSEYPPTRETQYF.

The chain links TRBV7-6 to TRBJ1-1; 7 bases are a match to TRBD1. This CDR3 contains 13 residues. Germline V gene lookup returns CDR1 SGHVS and CDR2 FNYEAQ. V gave up 5 bases and J gave up 6 bases; unmatched junction bases: 6. The CDR3 protein is CASSHPGGAEAFF. The DNA for the CDR3 is TGTGCCAGCAGCCATCCAGGGGGGGCTGAAGCTTTCTTT.

This chain uses TRBV5-1 with TRBJ2-7; D remains ambiguous. CDR3 length: 14 residues. Trimming cost V 0 bases and J 2 bases, with 9 bases left between them. CDR1 is SGHRS, CDR2 YFSETQ, per germline. The CDR3, as DNA: TGCGCCAGCAGCTTGGTGACACCCCCCTACGAGCAGTACTTC. It codes for CASSLVTPPYEQYF.

The chain uses TRBV13 and TRBJ2-7; TRBD1 is a possible D gene (5 bases). V was shortened by 3 bases and J by 2 bases, with 11 bases between the two germline ends. The CDR3 totals 14 residues. CDR1 and CDR2 from the germline V gene are PRHDT and FYEKMQ (reference sequence). CDR3 amino acids: CASSFDRAPYEQYF. CDR3 coding DNA: TGTGCCAGCAGCTTCGACAGAGCTCCCTACGAGCAGTACTTC. The full variable domain, completed using reference TRBV13 and TRBJ2-7, is AAGVIQSPRHLIKEKRETATLKCYPIPRHDTVYWYQQGPGQDPQFLISFYEKMQSDKGSIPDRFSAQQFSDYHSELNMSSLELGDSALYFCASSFDRAPYEQYFGPGTRLTVT.

The rearrangement links TRBV7-6 to TRBJ1-1; TRBD1 matches at 10 bases. The V gene's germline CDR1 is SGHVS and CDR2 FNYEAQ. This CDR3 has 12 residues. The J segment lost 8 bases and the V segment lost 5 bases, leaving 2 bases of the junction unmatched. The CDR3 loop reads CASSRQGAEAFF. The CDR3 DNA sequence: TGTGCCAGCAGCCGACAGGGGGCGGAAGCTTTCTTT.

The V and J genes are TRBV2 and TRBJ2-1; 8 bases map to TRBD1. This CDR3 has 15 residues. V gave up 4 bases and J gave up 0 bases; unmatched junction bases: 2. Germline V gene lookup returns CDR1 SNHLY and CDR2 FYNNEI. The CDR3 nucleotides are TGTGCCAGCAGTGGACAGGGGAGCTCCTACAATGAGCAGTTCTTC. It encodes CASSGQGSSYNEQFF.

The CDR3, as DNA: TGTGCCAGTAGTAGGAGCACAGCGGCTCAGCCCCAGCATTTT. Translated, it gives CASSRSTAAQPQHF. J is TRBJ1-5 and V is TRBV19; no firm D call. CDR3 length equals 14 residues. Germline-derived CDR1 and CDR2 are LNHDA and SQIVND (reference sequence). V lost 4 bases to trimming and J lost 6 bases, with 13 bases between them.

The rearrangement links TRBV11-3 to TRBJ2-3, with D tentatively TRBD1 (5 bases). Between the trimmed V and J ends, which lost 4 bases and 5 bases, there was a span of 13 bases. CDR3 length equals 14 residues. CDR1 and CDR2 (germline): SGHNT, YENEEA. The CDR3 DNA reads TGTGCCAGCAGCTCCAGACCCCAGGGAGATACGCAGTATTTT. This sequence encodes CASSSRPQGDTQYF.

This chain links TRBV6-4 with TRBJ2-3, with 9 bases that match TRBD2. Trimming at V came to 8 bases and at J to 3 bases, leaving 6 bases not matched to a gene. The CDR3 is 14 residues long. In germline, CDR1 is MRHNA, CDR2 SNTAGT. This CDR3 is CASSGGGETDTQYF. CDR3 coding DNA: TGTGCCAGCTCTGGCGGGGGGGAGACAGATACGCAGTATTTT.

This chain connects TRBV5-6 to TRBJ2-5; D is uncertain. This CDR3 region has 12 residues. Germline CDR1 reads SGHDT; CDR2 reads YYEEEE. V lost 2 bases and J lost 5, with 7 bases in between. The CDR3 sequence: CASSFFSETQYF. The CDR3 coding sequence is TGTGCCAGCAGCTTCTTTTCCGAGACCCAGTACTTC.

The chain combines TRBV6-5 with TRBJ1-5; D may be TRBD1 (6 bases). This CDR3 has 15 amino acids. CDR1 and CDR2 from the germline V gene are MNHEY and SVGAGI. Trimming stripped 5 bases from V and 0 bases from J, with 11 bases between. The CDR3 loop is CASSPGGHSNQPQHF. In DNA form, the CDR3 reads TGTGCCAGCAGTCCGGGGGGGCATAGCAATCAGCCCCAGCATTTT.

DNA for the CDR3: TGTGCCAGCAGTCCCCAGGGGTACAATGAGCAGTTCTTC. This encodes CASSPQGYNEQFF. The chain couples TRBV6-1 to TRBJ2-1; tentative D call: TRBD1 (6 bases). Germline V gene lookup returns CDR1 MNHNS and CDR2 SASEGT. Trimming pared 5 bases from V and 4 bases from J, leaving 9 bases between. This CDR3 is 13 amino acids long.

This chain connects TRBV6-1 to TRBJ1-2; TRBD1 might be the D (6 bases). The CDR3 is made up of 12 amino acids. V was shortened by 4 bases and J by 3 bases, with 6 bases between the two germline ends. Germline V gene lookup returns CDR1 MNHNS and CDR2 SASEGT. The CDR3 is CASSAGDYGYTF. The CDR3 coding sequence is TGTGCCAGCAGTGCAGGGGACTATGGCTACACCTTC.

This clone was seen once. The chain employs TRBV27 and TRBJ1-1; weak D call: TRBD1 (5 bases). Trimming took off 4 bases at V and 1 base at J, with 7 bases between the two ends. The CDR3 extends over 13 amino acids. The germline V gene has CDR1 MNHEY and CDR2 SMNVEV (reference sequence). The CDR3 nucleotides read TGTGCCAGCAGTTGGGGCGGGAACACTGAAGCTTTCTTT. This gives the protein CASSWGGNTEAFF.